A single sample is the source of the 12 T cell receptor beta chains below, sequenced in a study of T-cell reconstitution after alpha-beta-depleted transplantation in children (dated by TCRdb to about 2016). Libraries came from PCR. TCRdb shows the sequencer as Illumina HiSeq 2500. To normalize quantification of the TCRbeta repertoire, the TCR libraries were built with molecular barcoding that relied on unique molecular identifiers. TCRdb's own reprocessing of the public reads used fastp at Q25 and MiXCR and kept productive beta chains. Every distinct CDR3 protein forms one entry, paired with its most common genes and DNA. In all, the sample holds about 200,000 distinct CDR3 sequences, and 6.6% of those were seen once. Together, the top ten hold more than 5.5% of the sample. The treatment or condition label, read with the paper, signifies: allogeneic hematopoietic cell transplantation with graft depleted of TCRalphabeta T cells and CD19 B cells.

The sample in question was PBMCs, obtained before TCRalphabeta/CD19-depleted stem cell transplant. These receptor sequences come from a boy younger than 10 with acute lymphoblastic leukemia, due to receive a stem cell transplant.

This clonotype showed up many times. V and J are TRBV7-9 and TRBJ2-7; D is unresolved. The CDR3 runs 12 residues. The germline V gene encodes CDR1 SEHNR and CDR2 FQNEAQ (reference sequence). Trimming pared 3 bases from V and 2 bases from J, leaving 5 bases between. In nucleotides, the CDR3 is TGTGCCAGCAGCTTTAAAACCTACGAGCAGTACTTC. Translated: CASSFKTYEQYF.

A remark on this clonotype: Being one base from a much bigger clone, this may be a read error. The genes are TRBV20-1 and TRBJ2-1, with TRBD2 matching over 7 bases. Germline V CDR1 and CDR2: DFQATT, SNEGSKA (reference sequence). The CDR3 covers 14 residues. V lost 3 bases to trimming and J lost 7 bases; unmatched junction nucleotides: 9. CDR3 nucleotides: TGCAGTGCTAGTATAACTAGCGCAGAGAATGAGCAGTTCTTC. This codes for CSASITSAENEQFF.

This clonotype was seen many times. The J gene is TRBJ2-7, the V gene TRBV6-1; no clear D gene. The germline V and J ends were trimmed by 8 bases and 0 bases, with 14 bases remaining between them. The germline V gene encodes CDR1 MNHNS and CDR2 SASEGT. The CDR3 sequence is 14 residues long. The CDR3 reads CASQNLVSSYEQYF. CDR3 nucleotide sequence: TGTGCCAGCCAAAACCTAGTGAGCTCCTACGAGCAGTACTTC.

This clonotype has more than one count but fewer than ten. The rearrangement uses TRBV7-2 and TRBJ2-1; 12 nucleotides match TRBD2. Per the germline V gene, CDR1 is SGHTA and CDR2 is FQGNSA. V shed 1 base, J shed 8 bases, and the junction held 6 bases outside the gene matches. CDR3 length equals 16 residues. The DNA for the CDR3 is TGTGCCAGCAGCTTAGGCGCTAGCGGGGGGGCCCATGAGCAGTTCTTC. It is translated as CASSLGASGGAHEQFF.

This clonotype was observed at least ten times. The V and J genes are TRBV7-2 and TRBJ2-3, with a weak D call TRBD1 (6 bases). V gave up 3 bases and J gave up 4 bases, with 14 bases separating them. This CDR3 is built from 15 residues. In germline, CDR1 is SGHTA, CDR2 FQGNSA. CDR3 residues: CASSLGRDIADTQYF. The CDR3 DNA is TGTGCCAGCAGCTTGGGCAGGGACATCGCAGATACGCAGTATTTT.

CDR3 DNA: TGTGCCAGCAGTTTAGAAGGGGGAATTCAGCCCCAGCATTTT. Its protein product is CASSLEGGIQPQHF. The V and J genes are TRBV12-3 or TRBV12-4 and TRBJ1-5; a weak D match, TRBD1 (6 bases). The CDR3 has 14 amino acids. Trimming cost V 1 base and J 6 bases, with 10 bases left between them.

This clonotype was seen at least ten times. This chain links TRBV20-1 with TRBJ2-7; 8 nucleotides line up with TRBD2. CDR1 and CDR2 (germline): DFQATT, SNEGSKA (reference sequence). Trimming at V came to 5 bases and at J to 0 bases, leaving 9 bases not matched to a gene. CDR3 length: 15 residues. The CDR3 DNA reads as TGCAGTGCTCAGGACCCGGGACTAGGCTCCTACGAGCAGTACTTC. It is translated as CSAQDPGLGSYEQYF.

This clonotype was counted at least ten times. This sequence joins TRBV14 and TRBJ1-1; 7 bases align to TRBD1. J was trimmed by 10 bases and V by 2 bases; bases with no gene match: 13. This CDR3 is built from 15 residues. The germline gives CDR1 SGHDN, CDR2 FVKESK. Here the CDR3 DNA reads TGTGCCAGCAGCCAAACACAGGGGCCCCCCTTGGGAGCTTTCTTT. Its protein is CASSQTQGPPLGAFF.

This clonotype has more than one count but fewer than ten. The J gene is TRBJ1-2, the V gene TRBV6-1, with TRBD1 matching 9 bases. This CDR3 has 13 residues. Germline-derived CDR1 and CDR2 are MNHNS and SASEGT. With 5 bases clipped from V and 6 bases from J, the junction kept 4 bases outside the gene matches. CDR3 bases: TGTGCCAGCAGTCGACAGGGGGAGGATGGCTACACCTTC. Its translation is CASSRQGEDGYTF.

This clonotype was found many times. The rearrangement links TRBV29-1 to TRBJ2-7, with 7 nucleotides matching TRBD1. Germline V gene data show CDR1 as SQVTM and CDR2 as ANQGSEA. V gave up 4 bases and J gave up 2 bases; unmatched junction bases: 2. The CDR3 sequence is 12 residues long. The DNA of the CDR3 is TGCAGCGTTGGTGGGACAGCCTACGAGCAGTACTTC. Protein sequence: CSVGGTAYEQYF.

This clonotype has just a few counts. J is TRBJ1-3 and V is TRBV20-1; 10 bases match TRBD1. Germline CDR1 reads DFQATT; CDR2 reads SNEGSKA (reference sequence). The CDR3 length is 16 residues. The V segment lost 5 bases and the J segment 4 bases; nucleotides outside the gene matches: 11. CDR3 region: CSARGGGTGVGNTIYF. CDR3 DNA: TGCAGTGCTCGCGGCGGTGGGACAGGGGTCGGAAACACCATATATTTT.

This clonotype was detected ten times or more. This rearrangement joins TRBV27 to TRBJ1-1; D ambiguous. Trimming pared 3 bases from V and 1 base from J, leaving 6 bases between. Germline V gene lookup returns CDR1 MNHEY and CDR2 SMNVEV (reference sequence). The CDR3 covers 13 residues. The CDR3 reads CASSFGWNTEAFF. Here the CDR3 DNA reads TGTGCCAGCAGTTTCGGATGGAACACTGAAGCTTTCTTT.